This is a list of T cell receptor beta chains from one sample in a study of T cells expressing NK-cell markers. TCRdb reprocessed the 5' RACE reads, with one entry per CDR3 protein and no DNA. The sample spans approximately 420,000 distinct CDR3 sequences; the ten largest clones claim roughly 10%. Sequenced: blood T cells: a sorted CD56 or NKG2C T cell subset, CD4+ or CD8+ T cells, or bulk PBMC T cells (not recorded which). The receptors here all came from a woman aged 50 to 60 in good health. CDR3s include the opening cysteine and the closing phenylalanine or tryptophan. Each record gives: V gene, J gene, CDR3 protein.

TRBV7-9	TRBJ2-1	CASAGTSGINEQFF
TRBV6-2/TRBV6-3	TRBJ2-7	CASSYARASGDLYSYEQYF
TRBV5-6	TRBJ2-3	CASSFGVVLGRTDTQYF
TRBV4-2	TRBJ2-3	CASSQAATTSGSFGADTQYF
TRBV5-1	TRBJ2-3	CASALGSSTDTQYF
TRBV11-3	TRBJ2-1	CASSGLFQPNEQFF
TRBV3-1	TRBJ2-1	CASSQSISSGRPYNEQFF
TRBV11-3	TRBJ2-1	CASSLANRLAGANEQFF
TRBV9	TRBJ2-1	CASSVALRDRIYNEQFF
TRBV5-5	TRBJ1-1	CASSLQGAEGTEAFF
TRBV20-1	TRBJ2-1	CSASPPALDNEQFF
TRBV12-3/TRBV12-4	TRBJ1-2	CASTPRAGHGYTF
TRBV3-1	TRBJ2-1	CASSRGRYNEQFF
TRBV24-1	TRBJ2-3	CATSDPILRTQYF
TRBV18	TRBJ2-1	CASSPKGQTYNEQFF
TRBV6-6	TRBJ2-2	CASSNRTSGRLFPGELFF
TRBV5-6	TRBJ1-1	CASSLGTPGTEAFF
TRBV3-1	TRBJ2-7	CASSQGLAGYYEQYF
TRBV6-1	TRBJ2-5	CASMLLIQETQYF
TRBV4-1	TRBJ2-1	CASRGTFRSYNEQFF
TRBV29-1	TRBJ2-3	CSVGFVAGAGDTQYF
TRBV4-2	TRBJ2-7	CASSQGTSGSRSEQYF
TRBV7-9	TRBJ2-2	CASSLASRGANTGELFF
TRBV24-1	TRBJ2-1	CATSDLSSSGNEQFF
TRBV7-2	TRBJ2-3	CASSTSWGGGGGDTQYF
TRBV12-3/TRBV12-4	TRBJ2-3	CASSLEGSGDTQYF
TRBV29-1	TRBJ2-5	CSAEIIQGETQYF
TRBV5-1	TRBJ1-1	CASSGGGRLPIEAFF
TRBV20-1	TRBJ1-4	CSARDHNEKLFF
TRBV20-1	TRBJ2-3	CSARKATSSTDTQYF
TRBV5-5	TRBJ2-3	CASSLDRGAADTQYF
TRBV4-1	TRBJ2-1	CASRLAGPSYNEQFF
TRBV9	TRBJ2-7	CASSVLGDSNEQYF
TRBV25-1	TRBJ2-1	CASRGTNEQFF
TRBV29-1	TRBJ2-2	CSAKEGSSTGELFF
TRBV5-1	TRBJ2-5	CASSLTAFQETQYF
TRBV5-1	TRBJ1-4	CASSLTGEGVEKLFF
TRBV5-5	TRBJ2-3	CASSLVFVPDTQYF
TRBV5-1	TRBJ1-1	CASRTQGLNTEAFF
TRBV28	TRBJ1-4	CASSPGIGAEKLFF
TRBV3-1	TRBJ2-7	CASNPGLAGANEQYF
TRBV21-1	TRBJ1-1	CVRGTMNTEAFF
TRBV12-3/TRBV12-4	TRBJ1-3	CASSPQVGSGNTIYF
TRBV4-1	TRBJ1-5	CASSQGGSLNQPQHF
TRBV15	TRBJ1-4	CATSRDLVLGNEKLFF
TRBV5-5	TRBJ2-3	CASSSDYHTQYF
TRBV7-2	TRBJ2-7	CASSWSSNYEQYF
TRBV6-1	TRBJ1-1	CASSELDRGSRGGLNPEAFF
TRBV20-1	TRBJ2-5	CSASLRNQETQYF
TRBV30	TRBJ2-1	CAWRGSGSSNEQFF
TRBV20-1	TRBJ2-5	CSAKLPARDGETQYF
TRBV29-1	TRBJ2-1	CSVVPTTGYNEQFF
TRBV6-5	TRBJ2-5	CASSPGLTANVLETQYF
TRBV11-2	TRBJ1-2	CASSLPNVFNYGYTF